This TCR beta chain appears in the sequencing data of a study of beta chain features in type 1 diabetes. Points on this clone: Its specificity is not known.

V lost 0 bases and J lost 9, with 5 bases in between. In germline, CDR1 is LGHNA, CDR2 YSLEER. This CDR3 contains 12 residues. The investigators reverse transcribed all of the isolated RNA, so they sequenced expressed TCRB transcripts. Method: immunoSEQ multiplex PCR; TCRdb's copy keeps in-frame clones and lacks some. The sample includes some 250,000 clones, 25% to 30% of them seen just once. Study-wide results and caveats: Among patients with Type 1 diabetes, TCRB CDR3s were moderately but significantly shorter in every one of the four CD4+ subsets. Type 1 diabetes patients had fewer VDJ junction insertions and more deletions.

A single heparinised blood sample, averaging approximately 0.12 L, was obtained per donor. Markers CD45RO/CCR7/CD25/CD127/CD95/CD27 served to sort CD4+ naive, central memory, regulatory and stem cell-like memory cells. The sample taken for sequencing was central memory CD4+ T cells from blood. The sequence was obtained from a man aged 25-45 years in good health. The chain has TRBV4-3 and TRBJ2-2; D ambiguous. For the CDR3, the DNA is TGCGCCAGCAGCCAAGAACAGAGGGAGCTGTTTTTT. Translation: CASSQEQRELFF.